The 28 T cell receptor beta chains reported below all come from one sample, sequenced in a study of cytomegalovirus exposure and HLA in healthy donors. Both 60 Vbeta primers and 13 Jbeta primers went into the PCR. The table came from immunoSEQ multiplex PCR; TCRdb's copy has only in-frame clones and leaves some out. The sample holds roughly 200,000 clones, 80% seen once. What was sequenced was PBMCs. Source of these receptors: a boy younger than 18 in good health and CMV-seronegative.

This clone was observed once. The V and J genes are TRBV27 and TRBJ1-4; no clear D gene. Per germline, CDR1 MNHEY and CDR2 SMNVEV (reference sequence). CDR3 length equals 14 residues. V lost 3 bases and J lost 0, with 5 bases in between. CDR3 residues: CASSFLATNEKLFF. Written as DNA, the CDR3 is TGTGCCAGCAGTTTCCTTGCAACTAATGAAAAACTGTTTTTT.

This clone was picked up a small number of times. The rearrangement uses TRBV27 and TRBJ2-7, with 10 bases fitting TRBD1. The germline CDR1 and CDR2 sequences are MNHEY and SMNVEV (reference sequence). The CDR3 runs to 14 residues. V gave up 6 bases and J gave up 3 bases; unmatched junction bases: 5. The DNA of the CDR3 is TGTGCCAGCAGCCCGGGACAGGGGAACTACGAGCAGTACTTC. This translates into CASSPGQGNYEQYF.

The chain carries TRBV9 and TRBJ2-3; a possible D gene is TRBD1 (5 bases). In germline, CDR1 is SGDLS, CDR2 YYNGEE. This CDR3 has 14 amino acids. The ends were cut back, 0 bases at V and 9 bases at J, with 14 bases in the middle. The CDR3 bases are TGTGCCAGCAGCGTAGACGTACAGGCTCAAACGCAGTATTTT. Amino acid sequence: CASSVDVQAQTQYF.

The chain has TRBV15 and TRBJ1-2; 10 bases align to TRBD1. V dropped 0 bases and J dropped 8; count of bases not matched to a gene: 6. Germline values: CDR1 LNHNV, CDR2 YYDKDF (reference sequence). The CDR3 is 15 residues long. In DNA, the CDR3 is TGTGCCACCAGCAGAGAGGGACAGGGGAGGAGAGGCTACACCTTC. Its protein is CATSREGQGRRGYTF.

The chain recombines TRBV19 with TRBJ2-3; D is unresolved. Trimming took 3 bases from V and 0 from J, leaving 10 bases between them. The CDR3 spans 15 residues. The germline V gene has CDR1 LNHDA and CDR2 SQIVND (reference sequence). CDR3 region: CASSMTSPSTDTQYF. The CDR3 nucleotides read TGTGCCAGTAGTATGACATCTCCTAGCACAGATACGCAGTATTTT.

CDR3: CASSFNGNTDTQYF. The CDR3 DNA reads TGTGCCAGCAGCTTCAACGGGAACACAGATACGCAGTATTTT. The J gene is TRBJ2-3, the V gene TRBV7-3; maybe TRBD2 (5 bases). Germline V gives CDR1 SGHTA, CDR2 FQGTGA. Trimming took 3 bases from V and 2 from J, leaving 9 bases between them. There are 14 residues in the CDR3.

The J gene is TRBJ1-2, the V gene TRBV5-8; tentative D call: TRBD1 (6 bases). Germline CDR1 and CDR2: SGHTS and YDEGEE. The CDR3 runs to 14 residues. V gave up 5 bases and J gave up 3 bases, with 14 bases separating them. This chain's CDR3 is CASRLTGIDYGYTF. As DNA, the CDR3 is TGTGCCAGCAGGCTGACAGGCATAGACTATGGCTACACCTTC.

This chain uses TRBV14 with TRBJ1-2, with D perhaps matching TRBD1 (6 bases). This CDR3 comprises 15 residues. Deletions cut 1 base from V and 0 bases from J, with 9 bases between. Germline V gene lookup returns CDR1 SGHDN and CDR2 FVKESK. CDR3 in DNA: TGTGCCAGCAGCCAAGTAGGACAGTCTAACTATGGCTACACCTTC. Protein sequence: CASSQVGQSNYGYTF.

The CDR3 loop reads CASSRTNILSRDSGSEQYF. The CDR3, as DNA: TGCGCCAGCAGCCGCACGAATATTTTATCCCGGGACTCAGGCTCCGAGCAGTACTTC. The chain carries TRBV4-1 and TRBJ2-5, with D perhaps TRBD2 (6 bases). The assigned J gene may be wrong: the sequence end matches TRBJ2-7 better. The CDR3 covers 19 residues. Germline V CDR1 and CDR2: MGHRA, YSYEKL.

The chain has TRBV7-8 and TRBJ1-4, with TRBD1 matching over 7 bases. The CDR3 spans 15 residues. With 5 bases clipped from V and 7 bases from J, the junction kept 10 bases outside the gene matches. Germline V CDR1 and CDR2: SGHVS, FQNEAQ. Here the CDR3 DNA reads TGTGCCAGCAGCCCAAGGACAGGACGGTCTGAAAAACTGTTTTTT. Translation: CASSPRTGRSEKLFF.

V gene TRBV5-4 combines with J gene TRBJ2-5, with D perhaps TRBD2 (5 bases). Germline V lookup: CDR1 SGHNT, CDR2 YYREEE (reference sequence). The CDR3 runs to 16 residues. With 0 bases removed from V and 2 bases from J, the gap between germline ends came to 14 bases. For the CDR3, the DNA is TGTGCCAGCAGCTTGGCCCCGGGGAACGTACAAGAGACCCAGTACTTC. It codes for CASSLAPGNVQETQYF. Full variable domain (outside the CDR3, taken from reference TRBV5-4 and TRBJ2-5): ETGVTQSPTHLIKTRGQQVTLRCSSQSGHNTVSWYQQALGQGPQFIFQYYREEENGRGNFPPRFSGLQFPNYSSELNVNALELDDSALYLCASSLAPGNVQETQYFGPGTRLLVL.

The DNA for the CDR3 is TGCGCCAGCAGCTTGGAGTCGCGCAGGCAGGGGTACGAGCAGTACTTC. This translates into CASSLESRRQGYEQYF. The chain couples TRBV5-1 to TRBJ2-7; D might be TRBD1 (6 bases). Germline V lookup: CDR1 SGHRS, CDR2 YFSETQ. Trimming pared 0 bases from V and 4 bases from J, leaving 17 bases between. This CDR3 comprises 16 residues.

This chain connects TRBV19 to TRBJ1-2; D is unresolved. Germline assignment: CDR1 LNHDA and CDR2 SQIVND (reference sequence). V shed 2 bases and J shed 7 bases, with 8 bases lying between them. The length of the CDR3 is 12 residues. The chain's CDR3 is CASSITVSGYTF. Written as DNA, the CDR3 is TGTGCCAGTAGTATAACAGTTTCTGGCTACACCTTC.

The rearrangement uses TRBV6-6 and TRBJ1-1, with TRBD1 identical over 8 bases. This CDR3 contains 13 residues. With V trimmed by 2 bases and J by 7 bases, 3 bases remained unmatched. Germline CDR1 and CDR2: MNHNY and SVGAGI (reference sequence). The CDR3 nucleotides are TGTGCCAGCAGTTACGGACAGGGAATTGAAGCTTTCTTT. Protein sequence: CASSYGQGIEAFF.

This clone was seen once. The DNA of the CDR3 is TGTGCCAGCAGCTTAGCGCAGGCAGATACGCAGTATTTT. Translated: CASSLAQADTQYF. V usage is TRBV7-6 and J usage is TRBJ2-3; no reliable D call. Trimming pared 0 bases from V and 4 bases from J, leaving 5 bases between. The CDR3 contains 13 residues. CDR1 SGHVS and CDR2 FNYEAQ come from the germline V gene.

The V gene is TRBV19, the J gene TRBJ2-5; D gene ambiguous. The J call is uncertain, as TRBJ2-7 better fits the DNA end. The V gene's germline CDR1 is LNHDA and CDR2 SQIVND (reference sequence). This CDR3 is built from 13 residues. The CDR3 spells CASSAQNNYEQYF. In nucleotides, the CDR3 is TGTGCCAGTAGTGCTCAAAACAACTACGAGCAGTACTTC.

J is TRBJ2-5 and V is TRBV7-3; the match to TRBD1 covers 7 bases. V was clipped by 0 bases and J by 6 bases; unmatched bases: 4. Germline assignment: CDR1 SGHTA and CDR2 FQGTGA. The length of the CDR3 is 14 residues. CDR3 in DNA: TGTGCCAGCAGCTTAACAGGGGGCACAAAGACCCAGTACTTC. Amino acid sequence: CASSLTGGTKTQYF.

This sequence joins TRBV5-8 and TRBJ1-2; D unclear. CDR1 is SGHTS, CDR2 YDEGEE, per germline. The CDR3 covers 15 residues. Deletions cut 0 bases from V and 4 bases from J, with 13 bases between. The CDR3 protein is CASSLVYTIGYGYTF. CDR3 coding DNA: TGTGCCAGCAGCTTGGTGTACACTATAGGCTATGGCTACACCTTC.

The sample holds a few counts of this clone. The CDR3 DNA is TGTGCCAGCAGCCAAGGACTCACTGAAGCTTTCTTT. Amino acids: CASSQGLTEAFF. The V gene is TRBV4-2, the J gene TRBJ1-1; no reliable D call. Trimming took off 1 base at V and 4 bases at J, with 4 bases between the two ends. Germline assignment: CDR1 LGHNA and CDR2 YNFKEQ. This CDR3 comprises 12 residues.

The chain is built from TRBV7-9 and TRBJ2-3, with 7 bases identical to TRBD2. Per the germline V gene, CDR1 is SEHNR and CDR2 is FQNEAQ (reference sequence). CDR3 length equals 17 residues. V dropped 4 bases and J dropped 1; count of bases not matched to a gene: 11. CDR3 nucleotides: TGTGCCAGCAGCTCTAAAGGAAGCGGGGTCCGCACAGATACGCAGTATTTT. The encoded protein is CASSSKGSGVRTDTQYF.

The chain couples TRBV6-1 to TRBJ2-7; no firm D call. Germline-derived CDR1 and CDR2 are MNHNS and SASEGT. This CDR3 region has 12 residues. The ends were cut back, 0 bases at V and 7 bases at J, with 7 bases in the middle. CDR3 amino acids: CASSEAPREQYF. CDR3 coding DNA: TGTGCCAGCAGTGAAGCCCCCAGGGAGCAGTACTTC.

This chain joins TRBV2 and TRBJ2-1; TRBD2 aligns across 14 bases. After removal of 7 bases from V and 10 bases from J, the junction contained 12 bases not matched to a gene. This CDR3 spans 16 amino acids. The germline gives CDR1 SNHLY, CDR2 FYNNEI. Here the CDR3 reads CASTRRGLAGATEQFF. CDR3 DNA sequence: TGTGCCAGCACCAGGAGGGGACTAGCGGGAGCGACGGAGCAGTTCTTC.

In its sample, this clone was seen a few times. V gene TRBV2 combines with J gene TRBJ1-2, with TRBD1 as a possible D gene (6 bases). Germline loops: CDR1 SNHLY, CDR2 FYNNEI. V dropped 7 bases and J dropped 4 bases, with 13 bases sitting between them. The CDR3 covers 13 residues. The CDR3 protein is CASIPGAAYGYTF. In nucleotides, the CDR3 is TGTGCCAGCATCCCAGGGGCGGCCTATGGCTACACCTTC.

The chain has TRBV29-1 and TRBJ2-1; 8 positions match TRBD1. Germline V CDR1 and CDR2: SQVTM, ANQGSEA. The V and J ends lost 0 bases and 1 base, in that order; junction bases with no gene match: 5. The CDR3 length is 16 residues. CDR3 sequence reads: CSVEDGQGPSYNEQFF. DNA of the CDR3: TGCAGCGTTGAAGATGGACAGGGACCATCCTACAATGAGCAGTTCTTC.

The chain carries TRBV28 and TRBJ2-1, with 9 bases aligning to TRBD2. The CDR3 spans 18 residues. Germline V lookup: CDR1 MDHEN, CDR2 SYDVKM. The ends lost 6 bases at V and 0 bases at J; junction bases unmatched: 12. The CDR3 protein is CASSSLAGSTNSYNEQFF. In nucleotides, the CDR3 is TGTGCCAGCAGCAGCCTAGCGGGATCAACGAACTCCTACAATGAGCAGTTCTTC.

V is TRBV19 and J is TRBJ2-3; TRBD2 might be the D (5 bases). The CDR3 has 14 residues. The V end lost 3 bases, the J end lost 2 bases, and 9 bases lay between the germline ends. Germline loops: CDR1 LNHDA, CDR2 SQIVND (reference sequence). CDR3 nucleotide sequence: TGTGCCAGTAGTATTCGGGGTTTCACAGATACGCAGTATTTT. Protein product: CASSIRGFTDTQYF.

The rearrangement uses TRBV27 and TRBJ1-2; 12 nucleotides agree with TRBD1. Germline V gene sequence: CDR1 MNHEY, CDR2 SMNVEV (reference sequence). Trimming removed 4 bases from V and 3 bases from J; junction bases left unmatched: 9. The CDR3 sequence is 17 residues long. CDR3 sequence reads: CASSSNRDRGRYYGYTF. DNA of the CDR3: TGTGCCAGCAGTTCCAACCGGGACAGGGGGCGATACTATGGCTACACCTTC.

The chain recombines TRBV19 with TRBJ1-2; no reliable D call. Germline CDR1 is LNHDA and CDR2 is SQIVND (reference sequence). This CDR3 spans 15 amino acids. V shed 1 base and J shed 2 bases, with 11 bases lying between them. The CDR3 region has the DNA TGTGCCAGTAGTATAGTAGCGACGGAGAACTATGGCTACACCTTC. Its translation is CASSIVATENYGYTF.